This T cell receptor beta chain was sequenced for a study of identical twins. Using its own MiXCR run on the 5' RACE reads, TCRdb lists one record per CDR3 protein. The sample comprises more than 1.5 million distinct CDR3 sequences, around 29% of which are singletons, and approximately 0.25% rests with the top ten. The germline CDR1 and CDR2 sequences are SNHLY and FYNNEI. Trimming shortened V by 0 bases and J by 5 bases, and 16 bases separated the two germline ends. This CDR3 is built from 16 residues. The sequence came from a newborn girl in good health. V and J are TRBV2 and TRBJ1-2; D is possibly TRBD1 (6 bases). Input material: cord blood. The CDR3 region is CASSEARAAQGYGYTF. The DNA for the CDR3 is TGTGCCAGCAGTGAAGCTAGGGCAGCCCAGGGGTATGGCTACACCTTC.